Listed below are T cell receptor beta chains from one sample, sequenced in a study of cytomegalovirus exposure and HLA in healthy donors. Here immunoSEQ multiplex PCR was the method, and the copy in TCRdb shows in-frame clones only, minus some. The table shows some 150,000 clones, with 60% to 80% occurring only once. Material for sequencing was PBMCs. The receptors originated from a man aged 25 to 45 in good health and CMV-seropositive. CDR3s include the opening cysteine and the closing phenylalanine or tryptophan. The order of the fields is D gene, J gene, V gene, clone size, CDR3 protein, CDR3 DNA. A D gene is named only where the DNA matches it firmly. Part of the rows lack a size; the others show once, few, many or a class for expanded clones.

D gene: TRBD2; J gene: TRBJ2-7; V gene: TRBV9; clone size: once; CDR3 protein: CASSVAPSGAYEQYF; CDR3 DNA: TGTGCCAGCAGCGTAGCCCCTAGCGGAGCCTACGAGCAGTACTTC
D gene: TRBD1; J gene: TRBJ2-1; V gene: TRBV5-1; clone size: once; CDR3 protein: CASSSDRGSNNEQFF; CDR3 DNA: TGCGCCAGCAGCTCTGACAGGGGCAGCAACAATGAGCAGTTCTTC
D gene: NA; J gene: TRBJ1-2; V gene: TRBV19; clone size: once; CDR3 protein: CASSIDQTGGDGYTF; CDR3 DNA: TGTGCCAGTAGTATAGACCAAACGGGGGGCGACGGCTACACCTTC
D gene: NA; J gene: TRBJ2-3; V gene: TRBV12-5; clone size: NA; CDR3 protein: CASGLLNTDTQYF; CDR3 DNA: TGTGCTAGTGGTTTGTTAAACACAGATACGCAGTATTTT
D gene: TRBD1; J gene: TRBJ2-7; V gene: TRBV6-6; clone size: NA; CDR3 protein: CASSYPGQGLSEQYF; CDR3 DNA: TGTGCCAGCAGTTACCCCGGACAGGGATTGAGCGAGCAGTACTTC
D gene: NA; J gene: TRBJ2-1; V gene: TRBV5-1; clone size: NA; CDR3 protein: CASSLYSRGYNEQFF; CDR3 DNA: TGCGCCAGCAGCTTGTATTCTCGGGGTTACAATGAGCAGTTCTTC
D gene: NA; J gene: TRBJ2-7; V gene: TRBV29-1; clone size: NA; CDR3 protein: CSASDGIGEQYF; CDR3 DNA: TGCAGCGCCTCGGACGGGATTGGTGAGCAGTACTTC
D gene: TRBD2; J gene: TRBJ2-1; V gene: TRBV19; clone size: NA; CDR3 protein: CASRGLAGGGNNEQFF; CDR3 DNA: TGTGCCAGTAGGGGGTTGGCGGGAGGGGGGAACAATGAGCAGTTCTTC
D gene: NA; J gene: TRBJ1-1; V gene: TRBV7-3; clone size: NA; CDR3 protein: CASSVNRDKNTEAFF; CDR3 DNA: TGTGCCAGCAGCGTGAACAGGGACAAGAACACTGAAGCTTTCTTT
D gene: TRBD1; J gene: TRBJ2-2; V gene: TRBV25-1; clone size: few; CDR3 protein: CASSGQGSGELFF; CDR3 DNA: TGTGCCAGCAGTGGACAGGGTTCCGGGGAGCTGTTTTTT
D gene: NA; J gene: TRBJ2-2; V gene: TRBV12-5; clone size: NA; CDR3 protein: CASGLRGGYTGELFF; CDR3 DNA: TGTGCTAGTGGTTTGCGAGGGGGTTACACCGGGGAGCTGTTTTTT
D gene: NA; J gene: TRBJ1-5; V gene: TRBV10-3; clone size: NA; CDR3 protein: CAIGGGLNNQPQHF; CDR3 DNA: TGTGCCATCGGCGGCGGCCTTAACAATCAGCCCCAGCATTTT
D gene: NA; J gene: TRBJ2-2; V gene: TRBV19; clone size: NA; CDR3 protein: CASSSYREIPGELFF; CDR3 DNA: TGTGCCAGTAGTAGTTACAGGGAGATTCCCGGGGAGCTGTTTTTT
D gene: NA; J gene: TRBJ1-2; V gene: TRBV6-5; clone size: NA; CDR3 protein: CAIRPSDCYGYTF; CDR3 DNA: TGTGCCATCCGTCCCTCGGACTGCTATGGCTACACCTTC
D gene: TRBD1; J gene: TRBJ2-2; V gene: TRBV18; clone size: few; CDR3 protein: CASSPTGTGRNTGELFF; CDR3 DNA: TGTGCCAGCTCACCAACCGGGACAGGGCGAAACACCGGGGAGCTGTTTTTT
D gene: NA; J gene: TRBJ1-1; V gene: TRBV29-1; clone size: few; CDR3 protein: CSVGGRLNTEAFF; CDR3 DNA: TGCAGCGTCGGCGGGCGCTTGAACACTGAAGCTTTCTTT
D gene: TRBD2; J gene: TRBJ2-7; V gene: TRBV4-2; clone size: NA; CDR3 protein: CASSLERGASEQYF; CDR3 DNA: TGTGCCAGCAGCCTTGAGCGGGGGGCGAGTGAGCAGTACTTC
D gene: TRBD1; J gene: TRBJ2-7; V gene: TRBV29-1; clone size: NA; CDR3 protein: CSVGDSSYEQYF; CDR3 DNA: TGCAGCGTGGGGGACAGTTCCTACGAGCAGTACTTC
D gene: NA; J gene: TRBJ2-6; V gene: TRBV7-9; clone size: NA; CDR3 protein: CASSLSSGANVLTF; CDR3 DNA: TGTGCCAGCAGCCTAAGTTCTGGGGCCAACGTCCTGACTTTC
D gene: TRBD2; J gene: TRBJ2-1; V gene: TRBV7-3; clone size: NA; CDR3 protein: CASSSGLAGPYNEQFF; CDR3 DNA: TGTGCCAGCAGCTCGGGACTAGCGGGACCTTACAATGAGCAGTTCTTC
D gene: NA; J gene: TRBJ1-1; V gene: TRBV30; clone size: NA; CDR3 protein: CAWRTGMNTEAFF; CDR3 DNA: TGTGCCTGGAGAACAGGTATGAACACTGAAGCTTTCTTT
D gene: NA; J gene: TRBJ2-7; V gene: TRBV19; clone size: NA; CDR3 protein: CASSIPGTYEQYF; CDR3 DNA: TGTGCCAGTAGTATCCCAGGGACCTACGAGCAGTACTTC
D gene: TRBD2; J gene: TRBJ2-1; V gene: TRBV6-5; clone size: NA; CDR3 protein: CASSYLAGMDEQFF; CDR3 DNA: TGTGCCAGCAGTTACTTAGCGGGCATGGATGAGCAGTTCTTC
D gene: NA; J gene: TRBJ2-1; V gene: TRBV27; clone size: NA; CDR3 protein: CASSPTGTISRNEQFF; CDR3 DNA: TGTGCCAGCAGTCCCACAGGGACTATTTCGAGGAATGAGCAGTTCTTC
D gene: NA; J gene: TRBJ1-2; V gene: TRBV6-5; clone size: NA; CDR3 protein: CASRGGLYGYTF; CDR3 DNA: TGTGCCAGCAGGGGGGGGTTGTATGGCTACACCTTC
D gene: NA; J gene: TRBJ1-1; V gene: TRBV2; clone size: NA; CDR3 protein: CASRGADMNTEAFF; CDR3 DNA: TGTGCCAGCAGGGGTGCAGACATGAACACTGAAGCTTTCTTT
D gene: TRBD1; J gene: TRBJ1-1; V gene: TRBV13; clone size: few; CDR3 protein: CASSLNGQGNTEAFF; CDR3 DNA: TGTGCCAGCAGCCTGAACGGACAGGGAAACACTGAAGCTTTCTTT
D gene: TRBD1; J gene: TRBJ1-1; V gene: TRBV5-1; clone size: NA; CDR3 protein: CASSWTGTEAFF; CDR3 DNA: TGCGCCAGCAGCTGGACAGGGACTGAAGCTTTCTTT
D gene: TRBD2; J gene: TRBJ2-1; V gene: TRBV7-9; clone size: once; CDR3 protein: CASSLQLAGGPNEQFF; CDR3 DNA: TGTGCCAGCAGCTTACAACTAGCGGGAGGGCCGAATGAGCAGTTCTTC
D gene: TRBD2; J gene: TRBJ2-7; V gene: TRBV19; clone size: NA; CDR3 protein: CASSPGLAGVGEQYF; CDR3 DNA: TGTGCCAGTAGCCCCGGACTAGCGGGGGTAGGCGAGCAGTACTTC
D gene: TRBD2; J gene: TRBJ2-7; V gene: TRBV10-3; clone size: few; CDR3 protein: CAIREGAGGDEQYF; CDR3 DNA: TGTGCCATCAGGGAGGGTGCGGGAGGCGACGAGCAGTACTTC
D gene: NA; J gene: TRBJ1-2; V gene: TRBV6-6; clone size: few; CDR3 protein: CASSYSTGLRGYTF; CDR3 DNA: TGTGCCAGCAGTTACTCGACCGGGTTACGTGGCTACACCTTC
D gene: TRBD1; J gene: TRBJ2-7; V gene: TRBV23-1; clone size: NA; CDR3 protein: CASSKQGRVSISYEQYF; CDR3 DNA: TGCGCCAGCAGTAAACAGGGGCGGGTTAGTATCTCCTACGAGCAGTACTTC
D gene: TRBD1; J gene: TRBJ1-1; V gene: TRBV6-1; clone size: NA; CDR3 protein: CASSARDRRNTEAFF; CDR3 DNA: TGTGCCAGCAGTGCCCGGGACAGAAGAAACACTGAAGCTTTCTTT
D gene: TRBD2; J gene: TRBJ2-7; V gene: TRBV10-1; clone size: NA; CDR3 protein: CASSDPGTTFVEQYF; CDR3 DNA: TGCGCCAGCAGCGACCCCGGGACTACCTTTGTCGAGCAGTACTTC
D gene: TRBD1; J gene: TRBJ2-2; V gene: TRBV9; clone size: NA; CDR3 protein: CASRAPGQGATGELFF; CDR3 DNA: TGTGCCAGCAGAGCCCCGGGACAGGGGGCGACCGGGGAGCTGTTTTTT
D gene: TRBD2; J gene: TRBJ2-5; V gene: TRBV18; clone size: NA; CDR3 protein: CASSPLTSGKETQYF; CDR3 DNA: TGTGCCAGCTCACCTCTGACTAGCGGGAAAGAGACCCAGTACTTC
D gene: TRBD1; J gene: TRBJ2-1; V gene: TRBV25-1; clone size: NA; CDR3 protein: CASSSGQGINEQFF; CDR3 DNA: TGTGCCAGCTCTTCGGGACAGGGTATTAATGAGCAGTTCTTC
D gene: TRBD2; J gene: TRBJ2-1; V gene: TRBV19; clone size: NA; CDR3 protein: CATGDRGLAGHNEQFF; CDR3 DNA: TGTGCCACCGGCGACAGGGGACTAGCGGGACACAATGAGCAGTTCTTC
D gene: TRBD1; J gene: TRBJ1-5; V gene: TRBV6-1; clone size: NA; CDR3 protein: CASSWDSRQPQHF; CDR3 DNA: TGTGCCAGCAGTTGGGACAGCCGCCAGCCCCAGCATTTT
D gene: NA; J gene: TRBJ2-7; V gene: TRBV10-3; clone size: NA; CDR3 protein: CAISEFQEGEQYF; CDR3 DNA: TGTGCCATCAGTGAGTTCCAGGAGGGCGAGCAGTACTTC
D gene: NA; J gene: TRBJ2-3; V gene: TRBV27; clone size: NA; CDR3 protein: CASSFPRTDTQYF; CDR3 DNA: TGTGCCAGCAGTTTTCCTCGCACAGATACGCAGTATTTT
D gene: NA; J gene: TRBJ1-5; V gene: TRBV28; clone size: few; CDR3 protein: CASVERGYQPQHF; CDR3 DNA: TGTGCCAGCGTAGAGAGGGGGTATCAGCCCCAGCATTTT
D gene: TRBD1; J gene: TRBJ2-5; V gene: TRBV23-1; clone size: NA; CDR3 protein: CASSQSRGQGVEETQYF; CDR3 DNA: TGCGCCAGCAGTCAATCACGGGGACAGGGGGTTGAGGAGACCCAGTACTTC
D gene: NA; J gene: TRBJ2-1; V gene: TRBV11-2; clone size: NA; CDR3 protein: CASSLADEQFF; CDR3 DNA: TGTGCCAGCAGCTTAGCGGATGAGCAGTTCTTC
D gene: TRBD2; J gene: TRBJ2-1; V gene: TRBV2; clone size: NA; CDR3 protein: CASSVGLAGHNEQFF; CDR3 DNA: TGTGCCAGCAGTGTTGGCCTAGCGGGACACAATGAGCAGTTCTTC
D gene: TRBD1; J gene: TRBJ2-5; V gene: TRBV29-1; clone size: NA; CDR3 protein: CSVEASGQGGKETQYF; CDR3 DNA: TGCAGCGTTGAAGCCTCGGGACAGGGGGGAAAGGAGACCCAGTACTTC
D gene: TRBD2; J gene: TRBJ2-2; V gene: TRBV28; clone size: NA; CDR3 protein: CASSPGTSGNTGELFF; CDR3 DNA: TGTGCCAGCAGTCCCGGGACTAGCGGGAACACCGGGGAGCTGTTTTTT
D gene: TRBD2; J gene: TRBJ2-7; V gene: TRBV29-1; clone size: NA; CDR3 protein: CSVEGLAGVGYEQYF; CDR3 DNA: TGCAGCGTTGAGGGACTAGCGGGAGTTGGCTACGAGCAGTACTTC